A selection of T cell receptor beta chains follows, all from one sample in a study of PD-L1 blockade in urothelial cancer. The data were produced by immunoSEQ multiplex PCR, yet TCRdb's version contains in-frame clones alone and is incomplete. The data show around 110,000 clones, with 80% to 95% seen just once and less than 4.5% held by the top ten. This specimen was PBMCs, taken around atezolizumab (anti-PD-L1) treatment. These receptors came from a man in his 60s with urothelial cancer. Each CDR3 is given with its conserved first and last residue. A D gene is named only where the DNA matches it firmly. Clone size is not always given. Where it is, it says once, few, many or a class for expanded clones.

>NA|NA|TRBJ1-2|TRBV27
TGTGCCAGCAGTTTATCCCCTTCCTATGGCTACACCTTC
CASSLSPSYGYTF
>NA|NA|TRBJ2-5|TRBV6-4
TGTGCCAGCAGTGACCAGGACTCGCAAGAGACCCAGTACTTC
CASSDQDSQETQYF
>NA|TRBD1|TRBJ1-1|TRBV5-1
TGCGCCAGCAGCTTGGCCGGACAGGGGGCTTCAGCTTTCTTT
CASSLAGQGASAFF
>NA|NA|TRBJ2-7|TRBV11-2
TGTGCCAGCACCCGGAGCCTTTCAGCGTATGAGCAGTACTTC
CASTRSLSAYEQYF
>NA|NA|TRBJ1-2|TRBV10-3
TGTGCCATCAGTTTGACAGATTCTAACTATGGCTACACCTTC
CAISLTDSNYGYTF
>NA|NA|TRBJ2-5|TRBV30
TGTGCCTGGAGTGGACAGGACGGAGAGACCCAGTACTTC
CAWSGQDGETQYF
>NA|NA|TRBJ1-1|TRBV2
TGTGCCAGCAGTGCTAGTCTGAACACTGAAGCTTTCTTT
CASSASLNTEAFF
>NA|NA|TRBJ1-6|TRBV14
TGTGCCAGCAGCCACAGGGAAGGGTCCTATAATTCACCCCTCCACTTT
CASSHREGSYNSPLHF
>NA|NA|TRBJ2-7|TRBV7-9
TGTGCCAGCAGCTTAGCCGGCGGTGGTGAGCAGTACTTC
CASSLAGGGEQYF
>NA|NA|TRBJ2-3|TRBV6-1
TGTGCCAGCAGTGAACAGGCCTCAGGCACAGATACGCAGTATTTT
CASSEQASGTDTQYF
>NA|TRBD2|TRBJ2-7|TRBV7-2
TGTGCCAGCAGCTTAGGAGCGGGACTCCACTACGAGCAGTACTTC
CASSLGAGLHYEQYF
>NA|TRBD2|TRBJ2-1|TRBV9
TGTGCCAGCAGCCCCGGGACTAGCGGGGGAGGGGAGCAGTTCTTC
CASSPGTSGGGEQFF
>NA|NA|TRBJ1-1|TRBV7-2
TGTGCCAGCAGCTTTCAGGGCGCGAACACTGAAGCTTTCTTT
CASSFQGANTEAFF
>NA|TRBD2|TRBJ2-3|TRBV9
TGTGCCAGCAGCGTACTCTCTAGCGGAGCAGATACGCAGTATTTT
CASSVLSSGADTQYF
>NA|NA|TRBJ2-3|TRBV18
TGTGCCAGCTCGCGGGGACTGCCGCCTAGCACAGATACGCAGTATTTT
CASSRGLPPSTDTQYF
>NA|NA|TRBJ1-2|TRBV7-2
TGTGCCAGCAGCTTAGGAACGGCAGGGAACTATGGCTACACCTTC
CASSLGTAGNYGYTF
>once|TRBD2|TRBJ2-1|TRBV9
TGTGCCAGCAGCGAAGGCGCCGGGACTAGCGCTTACAATGAGCAGTTCTTC
CASSEGAGTSAYNEQFF
>NA|NA|TRBJ2-7|TRBV11-2
TGTGCCAGCAGCGGACTTATAACCTACGAGCAGTACTTC
CASSGLITYEQYF
>NA|NA|TRBJ2-5|TRBV5-4
TGTGCCAGCAGCGTACAGGTCGAAGAGACCCAGTACTTC
CASSVQVEETQYF
>NA|TRBD2|TRBJ2-7|TRBV18
TGTGCCAGCTCGGCGGGCGTGGCGGGGGGCTCCTACGAGCAGTACTTC
CASSAGVAGGSYEQYF
>NA|TRBD1|TRBJ2-7|TRBV27
TGTGCCAGCAGCGTAACCGGGACAGGGTATATCGAGCAGTACTTC
CASSVTGTGYIEQYF
>NA|TRBD1|TRBJ1-2|TRBV5-8
TGTGCCAGCAGCTACAGGGGTCTGGACTATGGCTACACCTTC
CASSYRGLDYGYTF
>NA|NA|TRBJ2-4|TRBV28
TGTGCCAGCAGGCCATGGTACATCCGATTAGCCAAAAACATTCAGTACTTC
CASRPWYIRLAKNIQYF
>NA|TRBD1|TRBJ2-7|TRBV5-1
TGCGCCAGCAGTTCTAGGACAGGGGCCTACGAGCAGTACTTC
CASSSRTGAYEQYF
>NA|TRBD1|TRBJ2-7|TRBV30
TGTGCGATCCGGCGGGGACAGGGTCACGAGCAGTACTTC
CAIRRGQGHEQYF
>NA|NA|TRBJ2-3|TRBV25-1
TGTGCCAGCAGTTTAGATTTCACTAGCACAGATACGCAGTATTTT
CASSLDFTSTDTQYF
>NA|NA|TRBJ2-3|TRBV5-5
TGTGCCAGCGCACGGTGGTACGCGGGATCATCCACAGATACGCAGTATTTT
CASARWYAGSSTDTQYF
>NA|TRBD1|TRBJ1-4|TRBV5-1
TGCGCCAGCAGCTTGGGAATACAGGGGTGGGAAAAACTGTTTTTT
CASSLGIQGWEKLFF
>NA|TRBD1|TRBJ2-7|TRBV18
TGTGCCAGCTCACCACGGAACCCTGGGACAGGGGGCTACGAGCAGTACTTC
CASSPRNPGTGGYEQYF
>NA|NA|TRBJ2-6|TRBV5-4
TGTGCCAGCAGCGCAAGGGGCTCTGGGGCCAACGTCCTGACTTTC
CASSARGSGANVLTF
>NA|TRBD1|TRBJ2-2|TRBV10-3
TGTGCCACCTCCGTCCCTCCAGGGGGTGAGCTGTTTTTT
CATSVPPGGELFF
>NA|NA|TRBJ2-5|TRBV6-5
TGTGCCAGCAGTTACTCGCCGGAAGAGACCCAGTACTTC
CASSYSPEETQYF
>NA|TRBD2|TRBJ2-2|TRBV10-1
TGCGCCAGCAGCGGTTCGGGGACTAGCGGGGAGACCGGGGAGCTGTTTTTT
CASSGSGTSGETGELFF
>NA|TRBD1|TRBJ1-2|TRBV29-1
TGCAGCGTTGACCCCGCCAGGGGGGATTATGGCTACACCTTC
CSVDPARGDYGYTF
>NA|TRBD2|TRBJ2-3|TRBV2
TGTGCCAGCAGTGAAGCATTGACTAGCGGCCCTACAGATACGCAGTATTTT
CASSEALTSGPTDTQYF
>NA|NA|TRBJ2-6|TRBV4-2
TGTGCCAGCAGCCAAAGTGCCGGCGAGGTTGGGGCCAACGTCCTGACTTTC
CASSQSAGEVGANVLTF
>NA|NA|TRBJ2-3|TRBV19
TGTGCCAGTAGTGTGGGTCTCGGTCTCGGAGCTAAAGATACGCAGTATTTT
CASSVGLGLGAKDTQYF
>NA|TRBD2|TRBJ2-5|TRBV5-1
TGCGCCAGCAGCTTTAGCGGGGTCCAAGAGACCCAGTACTTC
CASSFSGVQETQYF
>NA|NA|TRBJ1-4|TRBV2
TGTGCCAGCAGAATCGGGGATGAAAAACTGTTTTTT
CASRIGDEKLFF
>NA|TRBD1|TRBJ2-1|TRBV7-3
TGTGCCAGCAGCTTATCCTCAGGGACAGGGTACCCGACTAGCTCGGATGAGCAGTTCTTC
CASSLSSGTGYPTSSDEQFF